This T cell receptor beta chain stems from a study of T cell responses to AZD1222 COVID-19 vaccine. V shed 4 bases and J 0 bases; nucleotides not matched to a gene: 8. Per germline, CDR1 SGHRS and CDR2 YFSETQ. The CDR3 has 17 residues. Sequencing was performed with immunoSEQ multiplex PCR; in TCRdb, only in-frame clones are kept and a portion is missing. This sample has 170,000 or so clones, with 85% to 90% found just once. The sample holds one count of this clone. Its antigen remains unknown. Whole-study results and caveats: Possibly, clonal diversity was underestimated; donors were largely white British and included more females. At baseline, seropositivity was found in only five or six AZD1222 recipients.

Sequencing used peripheral blood, obtained 28 days after the second AZD1222 dose. This clonotype originated in an adult who received the AZD1222 COVID-19 vaccine. The chain uses TRBV5-1 and TRBJ1-4; 8 bases match TRBD1. The CDR3 coding sequence is TGCGCCAGCAGCCCGGGACAGGTCCCATCAACTAATGAAAAACTGTTTTTT. As protein: CASSPGQVPSTNEKLFF.